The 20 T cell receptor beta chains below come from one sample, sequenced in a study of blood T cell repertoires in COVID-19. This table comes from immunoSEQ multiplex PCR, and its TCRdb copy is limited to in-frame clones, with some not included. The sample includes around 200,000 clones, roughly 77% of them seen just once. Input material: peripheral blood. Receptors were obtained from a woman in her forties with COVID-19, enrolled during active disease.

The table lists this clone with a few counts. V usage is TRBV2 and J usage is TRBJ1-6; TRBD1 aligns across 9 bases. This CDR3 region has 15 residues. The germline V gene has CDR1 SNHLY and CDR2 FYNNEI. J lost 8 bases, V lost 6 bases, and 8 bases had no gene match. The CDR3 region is CASRFRTGDYSPLHF. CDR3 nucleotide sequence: TGTGCCAGCAGGTTTCGGACAGGGGATTATTCACCCCTCCACTTT.

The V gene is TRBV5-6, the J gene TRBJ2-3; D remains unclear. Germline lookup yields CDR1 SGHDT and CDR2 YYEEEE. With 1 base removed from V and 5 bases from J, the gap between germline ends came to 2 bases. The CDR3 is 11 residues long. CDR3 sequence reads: CASSLQDTQYF. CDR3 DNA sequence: TGTGCCAGCAGCTTGCAAGATACGCAGTATTTT.

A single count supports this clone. The CDR3 is CASSPSTSYNEQFF. The CDR3 coding sequence is TGTGCCAGCAGCCCCTCTACCTCCTACAATGAGCAGTTCTTC. The chain recombines TRBV11-2 with TRBJ2-1, with unresolved D. V lost 5 bases and J 0 bases, leaving 8 bases between the germline ends. Germline-derived CDR1 and CDR2 are SGHAT and FQNNGV. The CDR3 extends over 14 amino acids.

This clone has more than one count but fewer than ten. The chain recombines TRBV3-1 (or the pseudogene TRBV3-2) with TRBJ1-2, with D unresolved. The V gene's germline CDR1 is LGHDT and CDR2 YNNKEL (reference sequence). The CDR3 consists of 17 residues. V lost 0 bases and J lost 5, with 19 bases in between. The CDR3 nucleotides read TGTGCCAGCAGCCAAGATCCCGGGTCGGGTTTTCGGTATGGCTACACCTTC. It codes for CASSQDPGSGFRYGYTF.

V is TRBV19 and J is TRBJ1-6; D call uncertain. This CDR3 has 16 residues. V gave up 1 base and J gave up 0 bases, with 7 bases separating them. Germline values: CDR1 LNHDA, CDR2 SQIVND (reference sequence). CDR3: CASSIAWSSYNSPLHF. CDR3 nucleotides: TGTGCCAGTAGTATAGCATGGAGCTCCTATAATTCACCCCTCCACTTT.

The CDR3 bases are TGTGCCAGCAGTGAAAAGAGCGACACCCCAGGGCTGGAGACCCAGTACTTC. Translation: CASSEKSDTPGLETQYF. V is TRBV2 and J is TRBJ2-5, with a possible D match to TRBD1 (5 bases). V was shortened by 2 bases and J by 5 bases, with 21 bases between the two germline ends. The CDR3 loop spans 17 amino acids. Germline CDR1 is SNHLY and CDR2 is FYNNEI.

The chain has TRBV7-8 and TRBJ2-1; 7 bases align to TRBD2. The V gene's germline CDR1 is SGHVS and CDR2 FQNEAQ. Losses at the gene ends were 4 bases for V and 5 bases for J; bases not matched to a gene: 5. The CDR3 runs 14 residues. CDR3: CASSWERGNNEQFF. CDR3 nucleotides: TGTGCCAGCAGCTGGGAGCGGGGAAACAATGAGCAGTTCTTC. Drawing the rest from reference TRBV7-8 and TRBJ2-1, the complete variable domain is GAGVSQSPRYKVAKRGQDVALRCDPISGHVSLFWYQQALGQGPEFLTYFQNEAQLDKSGLPSDRFFAERPEGSVSTLKIQRTQQEDSAVYLCASSWERGNNEQFFGPGTRLTVL.

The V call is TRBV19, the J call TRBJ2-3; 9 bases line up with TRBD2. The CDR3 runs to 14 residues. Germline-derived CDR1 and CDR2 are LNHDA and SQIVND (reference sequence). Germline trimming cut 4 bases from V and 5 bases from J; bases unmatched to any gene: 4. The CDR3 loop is CASSNRGGVDTQYF. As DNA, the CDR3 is TGTGCCAGTAGTAACCGCGGGGGGGTAGATACGCAGTATTTT.

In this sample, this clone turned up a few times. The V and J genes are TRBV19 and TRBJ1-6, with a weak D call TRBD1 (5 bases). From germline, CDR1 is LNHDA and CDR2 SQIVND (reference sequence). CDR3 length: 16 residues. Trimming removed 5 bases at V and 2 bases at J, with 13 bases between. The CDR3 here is CASSDRSGAYNSPLHF. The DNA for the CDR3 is TGTGCCAGTAGTGACCGGTCGGGGGCCTATAATTCACCCCTCCACTTT.

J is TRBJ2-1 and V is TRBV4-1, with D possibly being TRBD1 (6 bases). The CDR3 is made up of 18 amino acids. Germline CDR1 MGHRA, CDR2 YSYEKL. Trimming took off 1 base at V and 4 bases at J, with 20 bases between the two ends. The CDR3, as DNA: TGCGCCAGCAGCCAAGGCAGGGGAAGGAACCCCAAATACAATGAGCAGTTCTTC. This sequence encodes CASSQGRGRNPKYNEQFF.

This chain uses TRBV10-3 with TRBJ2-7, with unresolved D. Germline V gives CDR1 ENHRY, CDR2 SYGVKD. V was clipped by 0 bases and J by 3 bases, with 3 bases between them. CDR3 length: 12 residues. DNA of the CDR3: TGTGCCATCAGTGAGTCCCTCTACGAGCAGTACTTC. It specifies CAISESLYEQYF.

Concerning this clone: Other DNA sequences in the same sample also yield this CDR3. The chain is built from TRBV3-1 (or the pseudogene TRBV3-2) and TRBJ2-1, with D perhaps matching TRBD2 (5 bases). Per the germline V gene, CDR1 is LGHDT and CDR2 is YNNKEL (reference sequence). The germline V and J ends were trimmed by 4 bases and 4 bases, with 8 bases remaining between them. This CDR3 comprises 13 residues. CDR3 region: CASSLSGYNEQFF. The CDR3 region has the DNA TGTGCCAGCAGCCTGAGCGGATACAATGAGCAGTTCTTC.

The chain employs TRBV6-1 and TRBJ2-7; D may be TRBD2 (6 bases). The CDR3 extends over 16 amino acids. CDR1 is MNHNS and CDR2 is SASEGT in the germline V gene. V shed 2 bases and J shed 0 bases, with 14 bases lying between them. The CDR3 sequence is CASSEYSEGGSYEQYF. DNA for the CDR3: TGTGCCAGCAGTGAATATTCGGAGGGTGGCTCCTACGAGCAGTACTTC.

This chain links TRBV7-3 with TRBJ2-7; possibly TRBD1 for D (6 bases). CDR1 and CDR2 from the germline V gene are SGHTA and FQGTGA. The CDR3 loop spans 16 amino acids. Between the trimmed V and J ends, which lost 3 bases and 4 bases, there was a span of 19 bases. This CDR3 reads CASSLGYRGSLYEQYF. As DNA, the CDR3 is TGTGCCAGCAGCTTGGGTTATAGGGGGAGCCTATACGAGCAGTACTTC.

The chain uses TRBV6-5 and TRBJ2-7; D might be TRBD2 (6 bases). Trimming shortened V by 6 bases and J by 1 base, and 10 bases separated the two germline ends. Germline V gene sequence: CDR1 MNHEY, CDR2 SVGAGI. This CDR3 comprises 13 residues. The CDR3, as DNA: TGTGCCAGCAGGCGGGGAATTTCCTACGAGCAGTACTTC. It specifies CASRRGISYEQYF.

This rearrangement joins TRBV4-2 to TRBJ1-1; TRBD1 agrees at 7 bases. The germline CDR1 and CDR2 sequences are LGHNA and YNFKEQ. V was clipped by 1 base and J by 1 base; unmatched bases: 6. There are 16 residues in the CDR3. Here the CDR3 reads CASSQGQGLSNTEAFF. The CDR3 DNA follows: TGTGCCAGCAGCCAAGGACAGGGTCTATCGAACACTGAAGCTTTCTTT.

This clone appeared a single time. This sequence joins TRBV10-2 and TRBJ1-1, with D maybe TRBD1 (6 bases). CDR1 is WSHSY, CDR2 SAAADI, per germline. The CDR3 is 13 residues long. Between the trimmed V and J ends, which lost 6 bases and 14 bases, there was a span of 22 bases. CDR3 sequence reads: CASREGWTGHCFF. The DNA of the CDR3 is TGCGCCAGCAGGGAGGGATGGACGGGACACTGCTTCTTT.

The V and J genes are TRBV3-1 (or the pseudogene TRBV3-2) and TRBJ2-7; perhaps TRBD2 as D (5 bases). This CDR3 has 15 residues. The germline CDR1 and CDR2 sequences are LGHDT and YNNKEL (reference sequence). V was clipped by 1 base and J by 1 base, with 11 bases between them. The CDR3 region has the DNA TGTGCCAGCAGCCAAGTTTCGGGGTTGTCCTACGAGCAGTACTTC. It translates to CASSQVSGLSYEQYF.

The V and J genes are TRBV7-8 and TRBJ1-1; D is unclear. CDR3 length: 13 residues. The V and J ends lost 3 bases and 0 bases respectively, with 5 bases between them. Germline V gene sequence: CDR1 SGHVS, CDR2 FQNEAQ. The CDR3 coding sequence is TGTGCCAGCAGCTTGAGTATGAACACTGAAGCTTTCTTT. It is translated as CASSLSMNTEAFF. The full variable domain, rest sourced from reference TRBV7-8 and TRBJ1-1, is GAGVSQSPRYKVAKRGQDVALRCDPISGHVSLFWYQQALGQGPEFLTYFQNEAQLDKSGLPSDRFFAERPEGSVSTLKIQRTQQEDSAVYLCASSLSMNTEAFFGQGTRLTVV.

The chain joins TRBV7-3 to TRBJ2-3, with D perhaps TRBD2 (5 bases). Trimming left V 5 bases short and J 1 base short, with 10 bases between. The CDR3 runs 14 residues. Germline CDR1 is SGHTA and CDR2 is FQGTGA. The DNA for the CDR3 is TGTGCCAGCAGCGAGGGCAGTCGCACAGATACGCAGTATTTT. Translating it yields CASSEGSRTDTQYF.